The T cell receptor (beta chain) under discussion was sequenced for a study of blood T cell repertoires in COVID-19. Turning to the study itself: Whether acute or convalescent, the COVID-19 samples came from the United States, Italy and Spain. T cells, B-cell-depleted T cells, or PBMCs provided the cDNA or gDNA that served as material.

How the authors handled the data: How many nucleated cells were present was estimated from reference gene primer amplification. Here immunoSEQ multiplex PCR was the method, and the copy in TCRdb shows in-frame clones only, minus some. V, J and clone size derive from that table, while D and trimming were established from the DNA sequence. The table includes a few hundred thousand clones, around 89% detected once. Sequenced sample: peripheral blood. This TCR was recovered from a woman aged 45-65 years with active or convalescent COVID-19.

This chain's CDR3 is CASSFSASGRNSYEQYF. CDR3 sequence (DNA): TGTGCCAGCAGTTTTTCGGCGAGCGGGAGGAACTCCTACGAGCAGTACTTC. The chain couples TRBV28 to TRBJ2-7, with 9 nucleotides matching TRBD2. This CDR3 comprises 17 residues. Germline values: CDR1 MDHEN, CDR2 SYDVKM. Trimming cost V 3 bases and J 0 bases; bases outside gene matches: 9.